A selection of T cell receptor beta chains follows, all from one sample in a study of blood T cell repertoires in COVID-19. Method: immunoSEQ multiplex PCR; TCRdb's copy keeps in-frame clones and lacks some. Among 55,000 to 80,000 clones listed, about 86% were seen once. The specimen sequenced was peripheral blood. These receptors originate from a man in his forties or fifties with active COVID-19. Each CDR3 is given with its conserved first and last residue. D genes are given only for firm matches. Part of the rows lack a size; the others show once, few, many or a class for expanded clones.

TGTGCCAGCAGGCCCCATATAAGGGGGAAGAACACTGAAGCTTTCTTT	CASRPHIRGKNTEAFF	TRBV21-1	NA	NA	TRBJ1-1
TGTGCCAGCAGCGTAGACAGGGGGCAAGAGACCCAGTACTTC	CASSVDRGQETQYF	TRBV27	TRBD1	NA	TRBJ2-5
TGTGCCAGCAGCTTACAGGGTCTGACTGAAGCTTTCTTT	CASSLQGLTEAFF	TRBV7-3	NA	once	TRBJ1-1
TGTGCCAGCAGCCTACCTAGGAAGCAGTTCTTC	CASSLPRKQFF	TRBV13	NA	NA	TRBJ2-1
TGCAGCGTTGTTTACGACAGGGGTAAAGATACGCAGTATTTT	CSVVYDRGKDTQYF	TRBV29-1	TRBD1	NA	TRBJ2-3
TGTGCCAGCAGTTTAAATGGAGGAAACACCGGGGAGCTGTTTTTT	CASSLNGGNTGELFF	TRBV27	NA	NA	TRBJ2-2
TGCGCCAGCAGCTCGGGACAGCCTAACTATGGCTACACCTTC	CASSSGQPNYGYTF	TRBV5-1	TRBD1	NA	TRBJ1-2
TGCGCCAGCAACATAGCGGGAGGGCGCGCAGATACGCAGTATTTT	CASNIAGGRADTQYF	TRBV5-1	TRBD2	NA	TRBJ2-3
TGTGCCAGCAGCTTAGGTTGGGCAGATGAGCAGTTCTTC	CASSLGWADEQFF	TRBV7-2	NA	NA	TRBJ2-1
TGTGCCAGTAGTGCTCTGAGCGGGAAAGAGACCCAGTACTTC	CASSALSGKETQYF	TRBV19	TRBD2	NA	TRBJ2-5
TGTGCCAGCAGCTTAGGGCCAGGGGGCGGTGGCTACACCTTC	CASSLGPGGGGYTF	TRBV7-2	TRBD1	NA	TRBJ1-2
TGCGCCAGCAGTTCGGGACAGGGTTCCTATGGCTACACCTTC	CASSSGQGSYGYTF	TRBV10-2	TRBD1	NA	TRBJ1-2
TGTGCCAGCAGTTCCTCGGGACAGGCCACCTACGAGCAGTACTTC	CASSSSGQATYEQYF	TRBV28	TRBD1	NA	TRBJ2-7
TGTGCCAGCAGTGACGCGTCAGATACGCAGTATTTT	CASSDASDTQYF	TRBV6-1	NA	NA	TRBJ2-3
TGTGCCAGTAGTATCATCGGTAACATTCAGTACTTC	CASSIIGNIQYF	TRBV19	NA	NA	TRBJ2-4
TGTGCCAGCTCTCAACCGGGACAGGGGATCTACGAGCAGTACTTC	CASSQPGQGIYEQYF	TRBV18	TRBD1	NA	TRBJ2-7
TGTGCCAGCAGCCAAGACGCCCTGTCGAGTCAGCCCCAGCATTTT	CASSQDALSSQPQHF	TRBV3-1/TRBV3-2	NA	few	TRBJ1-5
TGTGCCAGCAGCGTTACTAGCGGGGGGTACGAGCAGTACTTC	CASSVTSGGYEQYF	TRBV9	TRBD2	NA	TRBJ2-7
TGTGCCAGCAGCTTAGATAGAAACAATGAGCAGTTCTTC	CASSLDRNNEQFF	TRBV9	NA	few	TRBJ2-1